This T cell receptor (beta chain) was sequenced for a study of blood T cell repertoires in COVID-19. Assay: immunoSEQ multiplex PCR; the TCRdb copy retains only in-frame clones and omits some. The data show about 99,000 clones, about 82% seen once. The germline gives CDR1 SNHLY, CDR2 FYNNEI. V trimming: 6 bases; J trimming: 2 bases; junction bases outside the gene matches: 5. The CDR3 consists of 14 residues. The TCR comes from a woman aged 60-70 years in a cohort sampled during active or convalescent COVID-19. Sequences were obtained from peripheral blood. The gene calls are TRBV2 and TRBJ2-7; 9 positions match TRBD2. CDR3 sequence reads: CASRDSGSTYEQYF. The CDR3 region has the DNA TGTGCCAGCAGGGATAGCGGGAGTACCTACGAGCAGTACTTC. Variable domain in full (rest from reference TRBV2 and TRBJ2-7): EPEVTQTPSHQVTQMGQEVILRCVPISNHLYFYWYRQILGQKVEFLVSFYNNEISEKSEIFDDQFSVERPDGSNFTLKIRSTKLEDSAMYFCASRDSGSTYEQYFGPGTRLTVT.